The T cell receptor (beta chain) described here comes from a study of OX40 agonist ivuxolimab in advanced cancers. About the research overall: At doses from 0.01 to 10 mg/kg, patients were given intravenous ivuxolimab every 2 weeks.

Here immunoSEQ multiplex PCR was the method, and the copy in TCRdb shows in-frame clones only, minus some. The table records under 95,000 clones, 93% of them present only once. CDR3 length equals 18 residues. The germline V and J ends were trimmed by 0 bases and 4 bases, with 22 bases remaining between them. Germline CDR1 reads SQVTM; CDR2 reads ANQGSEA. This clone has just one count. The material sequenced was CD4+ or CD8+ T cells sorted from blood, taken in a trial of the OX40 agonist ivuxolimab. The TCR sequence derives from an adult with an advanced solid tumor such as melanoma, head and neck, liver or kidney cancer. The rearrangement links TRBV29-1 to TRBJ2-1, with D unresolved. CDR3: CSVEDRYTTQAAYNEQFF. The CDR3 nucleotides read TGCAGCGTTGAAGATCGTTACACTACCCAGGCTGCATACAATGAGCAGTTCTTC.